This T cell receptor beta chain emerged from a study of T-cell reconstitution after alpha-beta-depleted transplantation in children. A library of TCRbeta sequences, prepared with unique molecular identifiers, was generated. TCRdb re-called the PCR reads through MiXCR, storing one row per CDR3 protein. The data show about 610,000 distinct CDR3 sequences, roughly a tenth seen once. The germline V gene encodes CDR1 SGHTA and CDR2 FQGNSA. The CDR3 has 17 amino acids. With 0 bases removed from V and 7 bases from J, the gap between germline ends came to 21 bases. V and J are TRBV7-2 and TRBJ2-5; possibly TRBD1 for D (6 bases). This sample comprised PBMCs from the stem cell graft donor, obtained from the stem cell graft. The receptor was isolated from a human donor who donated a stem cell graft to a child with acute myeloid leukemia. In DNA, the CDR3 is TGTGCCAGCAGCTTAGCAAGTCAGGGGACAATAGGGGGGACCCAGTACTTC. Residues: CASSLASQGTIGGTQYF.